The rows below give T cell receptor beta chains drawn from one sample of a study of blood T cell repertoires in COVID-19. TCRdb keeps only in-frame clones here, not all; method: immunoSEQ multiplex PCR. The data hold roughly 180,000 clones, with about 85% observed a single time. Sequencing was carried out using peripheral blood. All receptors come from a man in his sixties who had recovered from COVID-19. Each CDR3 is given with its conserved first and last residue. A D gene is named only where the DNA matches it firmly. Not every row has a clone size; where given, it reads once, few, many or a size class.

DNA,CDR3,J,V,length,D,size
TGCGCCAGCAGCTCATCCTTAGCGGGTGGGACAGATACGCAGTATTTT,CASSSSLAGGTDTQYF,TRBJ2-3,TRBV5-1,16,TRBD2,once
TGCGCCAGCAGCCAGGGCCAGGGTAACACTGAAGCTTTCTTT,CASSQGQGNTEAFF,TRBJ1-1,TRBV4-1,14,-,-
TGTGCCAGCAGCCAGGGGACAGGGAGTTTTGATTCACCCCTCCACTTT,CASSQGTGSFDSPLHF,TRBJ1-6,TRBV11-2,16,TRBD1,-
TGCGCCAGCAGCGCCAGGGGAAACTATGGCTACACCTTC,CASSARGNYGYTF,TRBJ1-2,TRBV10-1,13,-,few
TGTGCCAGCAGCCGCCGAACAGGGACCTATTCCTACGAGCAGTACTTC,CASSRRTGTYSYEQYF,TRBJ2-7,TRBV14,16,-,-
TGTGCCAGCAGTTTCGCAGATACGCAGTATTTT,CASSFADTQYF,TRBJ2-3,TRBV27,11,-,-
TGTGCCAGCAGTCGGCCCCACCGCGGGGATGAGCAGTTCTTC,CASSRPHRGDEQFF,TRBJ2-1,TRBV28,14,-,-
TGTGCCATCAGAGAAACAGGGGGAGGAAACACCATATATTTT,CAIRETGGGNTIYF,TRBJ1-3,TRBV10-3,14,TRBD1,-
TGCGCCAGCAGCCAAGGGCAGGGCCAGCCCCAGCATTTT,CASSQGQGQPQHF,TRBJ1-5,TRBV4-3,13,-,-
TGTGCCAGCACCCTCGGGACACGGGGCACAGATACGCAGTATTTT,CASTLGTRGTDTQYF,TRBJ2-3,TRBV6-5,15,-,-
TGCAGCGTTGGACAGGGGAACACTGAAGCTTTCTTT,CSVGQGNTEAFF,TRBJ1-1,TRBV29-1,12,TRBD1,-
TGTGCCAGCTCACCAAGGGGCTCCACTAATGAAAAACTGTTTTTT,CASSPRGSTNEKLFF,TRBJ1-4,TRBV18,15,-,-
TGTGCCAGCAGCCCATCCCCCTACGAGCAGTACTTC,CASSPSPYEQYF,TRBJ2-7,TRBV14,12,-,once
TGTGCCAGCAGCTTTACTGAGACCCAGTACTTC,CASSFTETQYF,TRBJ2-5,TRBV7-8,11,-,once
TGTGCCAGTAGTATTAACGAAGGCGGGACAGGGGAAGAGACCCAGTACTTC,CASSINEGGTGEETQYF,TRBJ2-5,TRBV19,17,TRBD1,-
TGTGCCAGCAGTTACTCGGCTAGCGGGGGGGCCCGGGAGACCCAGTACTTC,CASSYSASGGARETQYF,TRBJ2-5,TRBV6-2/TRBV6-3,17,TRBD2,-
TGCGCCAGCAGCAAAGACTTCCGGACAGATCATCAGCCCCAGCATTTT,CASSKDFRTDHQPQHF,TRBJ1-5,TRBV4-3,16,-,-
TGTGCCAGCAGCCGTACAAGGGAGGGGGGTTTCTATGAGCAGTTCTTC,CASSRTREGGFYEQFF,TRBJ2-1,TRBV9,16,-,-
TGTGCCACCAGTGATTTGACGGGAGGGCAAGAGACCCAGTACTTC,CATSDLTGGQETQYF,TRBJ2-5,TRBV24-1,15,TRBD2,once
TGTGCCAGCAGTGCTATAAGCGGGGGGCCTCCAGAGACCCAGTACTTC,CASSAISGGPPETQYF,TRBJ2-5,TRBV28,16,TRBD2,-
TGTGCCAGCAGTTATACGGGGACGGGGGTGACTGAAGCTTTCTTT,CASSYTGTGVTEAFF,TRBJ1-1,TRBV6-5,15,-,-
TGTGCTAGCAGCTTATCTTCTAGTAGCGGGGTGGGGACCCAGTACTTC,CASSLSSSSGVGTQYF,TRBJ2-5,TRBV7-7,16,TRBD2,-
TGCAGCGTTGTACCAGGGAGGTCCTATGGCTACACCTTC,CSVVPGRSYGYTF,TRBJ1-2,TRBV29-1,13,-,-
TGTGCCATCTCCCCCCAGGGGCCGAACACCGGGGAGCTGTTTTTT,CAISPQGPNTGELFF,TRBJ2-2,TRBV27,15,-,-
TGTGCCAGCAGCCATTGGGGGGACGAGCAGTACTTC,CASSHWGDEQYF,TRBJ2-7,TRBV14,12,-,-
TGTGCCAGCAGTTACTACTCCACCGGGGAGCTGTTTTTT,CASSYYSTGELFF,TRBJ2-2,TRBV6-6,13,-,-
TGTGCCAGCAGCCCCGCGGAGAAGGGGCTAATGTTAACTGAAGCTTTCTTT,CASSPAEKGLMLTEAFF,TRBJ1-1,TRBV7-9,17,-,-
TGTGCCACCAGTGACGCGGACAGGGGATCCTACTTT,CATSDADRGSYF,TRBJ1-1,TRBV24-1,12,TRBD1,-
TGTGCCAGCAGTTTGAACAGGAACTATGGCTACACCTTC,CASSLNRNYGYTF,TRBJ1-2,TRBV27,13,-,once
TGTGCCAGCAGCTTTAGCGGGGGCTTCACCGGGGAGCTGTTTTTT,CASSFSGGFTGELFF,TRBJ2-2,TRBV5-4,15,TRBD2,-